The clone carrying this T cell receptor beta chain was seen a single time. What it binds is not known. The sample comes from a study of cytomegalovirus exposure and HLA in healthy donors. Study-wide results and caveats: Generally TCR sequences proved uncommon, though certain public TCRs appeared in numerous donors. Earlier analysis found most TCR beta V segments productive about 87% or about 30% of the time.

PCR employed 60 Vbeta and 13 Jbeta primers. Profiling relied on immunoSEQ multiplex PCR, and the TCRdb table lists in-frame clones only, not all of them. The table shows about 98,000 clones, with around 60% occurring only once. The CDR3 is 11 residues long. Germline V gene lookup returns CDR1 SGHRS and CDR2 YFSETQ. Trimming cost V 6 bases and J 7 bases, with 9 bases left between them. The chain has TRBV5-1 and TRBJ2-3, with a tentative D call TRBD2 (5 bases). Sequencing was done on a sample of PBMCs. This clonotype was obtained from a human donor in good health. The chain's CDR3 is CASKTGYTQYF. The CDR3 coding sequence is TGCGCCAGCAAAACGGGATATACGCAGTATTTT.